Each of the 30 T cell receptor beta chains below was sequenced from the same sample in a study of beta chain features in type 1 diabetes. Expressed TCRB transcripts were sequenced after all isolated RNA was converted to cDNA. Repertoires were generated with immunoSEQ multiplex PCR, while TCRdb's copy carries only in-frame clones and drops some. The sample holds under 150,000 clones, under 60% seen once. The sequenced sample consisted of Tregs from blood. These receptors were collected from a man aged 18-30 years in good health.

The gene calls are TRBV19 and TRBJ1-1; possible D gene TRBD1, 5 bases. The ends were cut back, 10 bases at V and 6 bases at J, with 15 bases in the middle. This CDR3 comprises 12 residues. The germline V gene encodes CDR1 LNHDA and CDR2 SQIVND (reference sequence). CDR3 sequence: CATGVLWAEAFF. For the CDR3, the DNA is TGTGCCACGGGGGTACTCTGGGCTGAAGCTTTCTTT.

The chain links TRBV6-6 to TRBJ1-3, with TRBD1 matching 8 bases. The CDR3 has 15 amino acids. V dropped 2 bases and J dropped 2; count of bases not matched to a gene: 2. Germline V CDR1 and CDR2: MNHNY, SVGAGI (reference sequence). CDR3 residues: CASSYAGGTGNTIYF. The CDR3, as DNA: TGTGCCAGCAGTTACGCAGGGGGCACTGGAAACACCATATATTTT.

The chain links TRBV9 to TRBJ1-3; 7 bases fit TRBD1. V shed 3 bases and J 0 bases; nucleotides not matched to a gene: 0. Germline V lookup: CDR1 SGDLS, CDR2 YYNGEE. The CDR3 loop spans 14 amino acids. Written as DNA, the CDR3 is TGTGCCAGCAGCGACAGGGGCTCTGGAAACACCATATATTTT. Protein sequence: CASSDRGSGNTIYF.

CDR3 in amino acids: CASSPGTPYEQYF. The CDR3 DNA is TGCGCCAGCAGCCCCGGGACACCCTACGAGCAGTACTTC. This chain links TRBV5-1 with TRBJ2-7; possibly TRBD1 for D (6 bases). Deletions cut 4 bases from V and 2 bases from J, with 10 bases between. In germline, CDR1 is SGHRS, CDR2 YFSETQ. This CDR3 is built from 13 residues.

The V gene is TRBV7-9, the J gene TRBJ2-7; 9 positions agree with TRBD1. Germline CDR1 and CDR2: SEHNR and FQNEAQ (reference sequence). V trimming: 5 bases; J trimming: 10 bases; junction bases outside the gene matches: 9. This CDR3 spans 13 amino acids. The CDR3 DNA is TGTGCCAGCAGCCTTTTGGACAGGGGTATCCAGTACTTC. Encoded protein: CASSLLDRGIQYF. The whole variable domain, remainder taken from reference TRBV7-9 and TRBJ2-7, is DTGVSQNPRHKITKRGQNVTFRCDPISEHNRLYWYRQTLGQGPEFLTYFQNEAQLEKSRLLSDRFSAERPKGSFSTLEIQRTEQGDSAMYLCASSLLDRGIQYFGPGTRLTVT.

The chain is built from TRBV7-9 and TRBJ1-4; maybe TRBD1 (5 bases). V lost 1 base and J lost 7, with 10 bases in between. This CDR3 has 14 amino acids. The germline CDR1 and CDR2 sequences are SEHNR and FQNEAQ (reference sequence). The CDR3 DNA follows: TGTGCCAGCAGCTTAGGGAGGGGAGCTGAAAAACTGTTTTTT. Translation: CASSLGRGAEKLFF.

This chain joins TRBV28 and TRBJ2-3; D might be TRBD2 (6 bases). The germline CDR1 and CDR2 sequences are MDHEN and SYDVKM. The CDR3 totals 15 residues. The germline V and J ends were trimmed by 6 bases and 4 bases, with 17 bases remaining between them. CDR3 DNA: TGTGCCAGCAGCCCCGGTAGAGGAGGGTCAGATACGCAGTATTTT. Encoded protein: CASSPGRGGSDTQYF.

This clone has only a few counts. The rearrangement uses TRBV29-1 and TRBJ1-1; D is perhaps TRBD1 (5 bases). V shed 7 bases and J shed 1 base, with 13 bases lying between them. The CDR3 is 13 residues long. Germline V CDR1 and CDR2: SQVTM, ANQGSEA. CDR3 sequence: CSGGPAQNTEAFF. CDR3 coding DNA: TGCAGCGGGGGCCCGGCCCAGAACACTGAAGCTTTCTTT.

The CDR3 spells CASSPSGSNQPQHF. The CDR3 DNA sequence: TGTGCCAGCTCACCATCGGGTAGCAATCAGCCCCAGCATTTT. The V gene is TRBV18, the J gene TRBJ1-5; D is unresolved. The CDR3 extends over 14 amino acids. CDR1 and CDR2 (germline): KGHSH, LQKENI. V gave up 2 bases and J gave up 0 bases, with 5 bases separating them. Based on the CDR3 plus reference TRBV18 and TRBJ1-5, the full variable domain is NAGVMQNPRHLVRRRGQEARLRCSPMKGHSHVYWYRQLPEEGLKFMVYLQKENIIDESGMPKERFSAEFPKEGPSILRIQQVVRGDSAAYFCASSPSGSNQPQHFGDGTRLSIL.

The chain links TRBV5-1 to TRBJ1-2; D call uncertain. This CDR3 contains 12 residues. Trimming left V 0 bases short and J 8 bases short, with 8 bases between. CDR1 is SGHRS, CDR2 YFSETQ, per germline. The CDR3 bases are TGCGCCAGCAGCTTGGGCGGGGTCGGCTACACCTTC. Its translation is CASSLGGVGYTF. Looking up the rest from reference TRBV5-1 and TRBJ1-2 gives the full variable domain: KAGVTQTPRYLIKTRGQQVTLSCSPISGHRSVSWYQQTPGQGLQFLFEYFSETQRNKGNFPGRFSGRQFSNSRSEMNVSTLELGDSALYLCASSLGGVGYTFGSGTRLTVV.

V is TRBV6-5 and J is TRBJ1-1, with 8 bases matching TRBD1. Germline V gene sequence: CDR1 MNHEY, CDR2 SVGAGI. The CDR3 extends over 13 amino acids. V was pared by 6 bases and J by 4 bases, with 4 bases of the junction left unmatched. The CDR3 is CASRPQGATEAFF. CDR3 bases: TGTGCCAGCAGACCCCAGGGGGCCACTGAAGCTTTCTTT.

The genes are TRBV28 and TRBJ2-2; TRBD1 might be the D (5 bases). The CDR3 sequence is 13 residues long. Germline-derived CDR1 and CDR2 are MDHEN and SYDVKM. V shed 5 bases and J shed 4 bases, with 8 bases lying between them. As DNA, the CDR3 is TGTGCCAGCAGTCCCCAGGGCACCGGGGAGCTGTTTTTT. It is translated as CASSPQGTGELFF.

V is TRBV7-6 and J is TRBJ2-7, with D possibly being TRBD1 (5 bases). V lost 1 base and J 0 bases, leaving 10 bases between the germline ends. The CDR3 is made up of 15 amino acids. Germline CDR1 reads SGHVS; CDR2 reads FNYEAQ. CDR3 DNA sequence: TGTGCCAGCAGCTTAGGCAGGGCCAGCTCCTACGAGCAGTACTTC. Residues: CASSLGRASSYEQYF.

The chain employs TRBV9 and TRBJ2-1, with 12 bases identical to TRBD2. The junction had 2 bases not matched to a gene; V was cut back by 0 bases and J by 10 bases. This CDR3 comprises 14 residues. Germline loops: CDR1 SGDLS, CDR2 YYNGEE. DNA for the CDR3: TGTGCCAGCAGCGTAGGTCTAGCGGGAGGGGAGCAGTTCTTC. This codes for CASSVGLAGGEQFF.

The chain is built from TRBV7-6 and TRBJ2-5; 7 positions agree with TRBD1. The CDR3 is 15 residues long. The trim removed 1 base at V and 5 bases at J, leaving 7 bases unmatched. Germline V gene sequence: CDR1 SGHVS, CDR2 FNYEAQ. The CDR3 here is CASSLDRGPWETQYF. CDR3 DNA: TGTGCCAGCAGCTTAGACAGGGGCCCGTGGGAGACCCAGTACTTC.

The V gene is TRBV5-6, the J gene TRBJ1-5, with 7 nucleotides matching TRBD1. The J segment lost 5 bases and the V segment lost 0 bases, leaving 2 bases of the junction unmatched. The germline gives CDR1 SGHDT, CDR2 YYEEEE. The CDR3 is 14 residues long. The CDR3 is CASSLEGAYQPQHF. For the CDR3, the DNA is TGTGCCAGCAGCTTGGAGGGGGCGTATCAGCCCCAGCATTTT. Supplemented by reference TRBV5-6 and TRBJ1-5, the full variable domain reads DAGVTQSPTHLIKTRGQQVTLRCSPKSGHDTVSWYQQALGQGPQFIFQYYEEEERQRGNFPDRFSGHQFPNYSSELNVNALLLGDSALYLCASSLEGAYQPQHFGDGTRLSIL.

The genes are TRBV19 and TRBJ2-4, with a tentative D call TRBD1 (5 bases). The length of the CDR3 is 16 residues. The germline CDR1 and CDR2 sequences are LNHDA and SQIVND (reference sequence). Trimming removed 3 bases at V and 8 bases at J, with 20 bases between. The CDR3 is CASSMGTPKGRYIQYF. CDR3 nucleotides: TGTGCCAGTAGTATGGGCACCCCTAAGGGGCGGTACATTCAGTACTTC.

The rearrangement joins TRBV19 to TRBJ1-2; D unclear. CDR3 size: 12 residues. V was clipped by 3 bases and J by 8 bases, with 10 bases between them. The germline CDR1 and CDR2 sequences are LNHDA and SQIVND (reference sequence). The CDR3 DNA follows: TGTGCCAGTAGTATCGGGTTCCAAGGCTACACCTTC. Protein product: CASSIGFQGYTF.

This clone was seen a few times. This chain uses TRBV4-1 with TRBJ1-4, with D possibly being TRBD1 (6 bases). The CDR3 length is 14 residues. Trimming took off 4 bases at V and 3 bases at J, with 9 bases between the two ends. CDR1 is MGHRA and CDR2 is YSYEKL in the germline V gene. The CDR3 DNA sequence: TGCGCCAGCAGCCTGGGACAATCTAATGAAAAACTGTTTTTT. It is translated as CASSLGQSNEKLFF.

The genes are TRBV15 and TRBJ2-1; 8 nucleotides match TRBD1. The ends lost 0 bases at V and 3 bases at J; junction bases unmatched: 7. The germline CDR1 and CDR2 sequences are LNHNV and YYDKDF (reference sequence). The CDR3 totals 17 residues. The CDR3 DNA is TGTGCCACCAGCAGAGATGTTTCAGGGGGCGGCTACAATGAGCAGTTCTTC. The encoded protein is CATSRDVSGGGYNEQFF.

V and J are TRBV2 and TRBJ2-6; a weak D match, TRBD1 (6 bases). The V end lost 6 bases, the J end lost 7 bases, and 13 bases lay between the germline ends. The germline V gene has CDR1 SNHLY and CDR2 FYNNEI. CDR3 length: 14 residues. CDR3 protein: CASSDDRFANVLTF. The CDR3 DNA is TGTGCCAGCAGCGATGACAGGTTCGCCAACGTCCTGACTTTC. The whole variable domain, remainder taken from reference TRBV2 and TRBJ2-6, is EPEVTQTPSHQVTQMGQEVILRCVPISNHLYFYWYRQILGQKVEFLVSFYNNEISEKSEIFDDQFSVERPDGSNFTLKIRSTKLEDSAMYFCASSDDRFANVLTFGAGSRLTVL.

This clone was seen a few times. The rearrangement uses TRBV28 and TRBJ2-1; perhaps TRBD2 as D (6 bases). CDR3 length equals 16 residues. The germline V gene encodes CDR1 MDHEN and CDR2 SYDVKM. With 6 bases removed from V and 2 bases from J, the gap between germline ends came to 17 bases. The CDR3 spells CASRPLGGGAYNEQFF. The CDR3 region has the DNA TGTGCCAGCAGACCTTTGGGGGGAGGCGCCTACAATGAGCAGTTCTTC.

The chain links TRBV18 to TRBJ2-6; maybe TRBD1 (6 bases). The CDR3 has 19 residues. The ends were cut back, 5 bases at V and 0 bases at J, with 20 bases in the middle. CDR1 is KGHSH, CDR2 LQKENI, per germline. CDR3 sequence: CASSSSPGAQSSGANVLTF. The CDR3, as DNA: TGTGCCAGCTCATCTAGTCCAGGGGCCCAAAGCTCTGGGGCCAACGTCCTGACTTTC. Complete variable domain (other parts from reference TRBV18 and TRBJ2-6): NAGVMQNPRHLVRRRGQEARLRCSPMKGHSHVYWYRQLPEEGLKFMVYLQKENIIDESGMPKERFSAEFPKEGPSILRIQQVVRGDSAAYFCASSSSPGAQSSGANVLTFGAGSRLTVL.

This clone was detected only a few times. The V and J genes are TRBV5-1 and TRBJ2-3, with 10 bases that match TRBD2. The J segment lost 4 bases and the V segment lost 1 base, leaving 6 bases of the junction unmatched. CDR1 and CDR2 (germline): SGHRS, YFSETQ. CDR3 length: 16 residues. CDR3 residues: CASSLNSGRAPDTQYF. The CDR3 DNA is TGCGCCAGCAGCTTGAACAGCGGGAGGGCCCCAGATACGCAGTATTTT.

There are a few counts of this clone. The J gene is TRBJ1-2, the V gene TRBV30; D is ambiguous. Germline V lookup: CDR1 GTSNPN, CDR2 SVGIG (reference sequence). Trimming cost V 5 bases and J 7 bases, with 17 bases left between them. This CDR3 spans 13 amino acids. CDR3 DNA sequence: TGTGCCTGGGCTGCAGAGGAGTCTTCTGGCTACACCTTC. This translates into CAWAAEESSGYTF.

The V and J genes are TRBV15 and TRBJ2-1, with TRBD1 matching over 9 bases. Germline values: CDR1 LNHNV, CDR2 YYDKDF (reference sequence). This CDR3 is built from 18 residues. V was pared by 0 bases and J by 6 bases, with 12 bases of the junction left unmatched. The CDR3 here is CATSRDRPRTGVVNEQFF. CDR3 in DNA: TGTGCCACCAGCAGAGATAGACCCCGGACAGGGGTGGTCAATGAGCAGTTCTTC. The full variable domain, completed using reference TRBV15 and TRBJ2-1, is DAMVIQNPRYQVTQFGKPVTLSCSQTLNHNVMYWYQQKSSQAPKLLFHYYDKDFNNEADTPDNFQSRRPNTSFCFLDIRSPGLGDTAMYLCATSRDRPRTGVVNEQFFGPGTRLTVL.

This chain connects TRBV5-1 to TRBJ2-5; 9 bases are shared with TRBD1. Germline lookup yields CDR1 SGHRS and CDR2 YFSETQ. The length of the CDR3 is 18 residues. Trimming cost V 0 bases and J 5 bases; bases outside gene matches: 14. CDR3 in DNA: TGCGCCAGCAGCTTGGGCGGGACAGGGTCCTCCGATCGGGAGACCCAGTACTTC. It encodes CASSLGGTGSSDRETQYF.

The rearrangement uses TRBV5-4 and TRBJ2-7, with 10 positions matching TRBD2. The CDR3 loop spans 16 amino acids. Germline V gene sequence: CDR1 SGHNT, CDR2 YYREEE (reference sequence). The ends lost 3 bases at V and 2 bases at J; junction bases unmatched: 8. DNA for the CDR3: TGTGCCAGCAGCTCCAGACTAGCGGGCATAACCTACGAGCAGTACTTC. Encoded protein: CASSSRLAGITYEQYF.

The rearrangement links TRBV5-6 to TRBJ2-5; TRBD2 agrees at 9 bases. The CDR3 runs to 13 residues. Losses at the gene ends were 6 bases for V and 10 bases for J; bases not matched to a gene: 10. Germline CDR1 SGHDT, CDR2 YYEEEE. CDR3 region: CASTMVGSGGQYF. CDR3 sequence (DNA): TGTGCCAGCACCATGGTGGGTAGCGGGGGCCAGTACTTC.

This clone occurred once. The rearrangement joins TRBV7-3 to TRBJ1-1, with D possibly TRBD1 on 5 matching bases. This CDR3 spans 15 amino acids. V gave up 4 bases and J gave up 0 bases, with 12 bases separating them. Germline V gene sequence: CDR1 SGHTA, CDR2 FQGTGA. CDR3: CASSWTGGLNTEAFF. CDR3 in DNA: TGTGCCAGCAGCTGGACGGGGGGACTGAACACTGAAGCTTTCTTT.